The rows below give T cell receptor beta chains drawn from one sample of a study of cytomegalovirus exposure and HLA in healthy donors. Assay: immunoSEQ multiplex PCR; the TCRdb copy retains only in-frame clones and omits some. The sample contains 100,000 to 120,000 clones, 90% to 97% of which appear only once. The sequencing input was PBMCs. The source is a woman between 18 and 29 years old in good health and CMV-seronegative. Each CDR3 is given without its conserved first and last residue.

j_call v_call cdr3_aa
TRBJ2-1 TRBV6-5 ASRRLRRPQDEQF
TRBJ1-1 TRBV30 AWSGEAEAF
TRBJ1-3 TRBV7-9 ASSTRTDLRNTIY
TRBJ2-7 TRBV27 ASSNRLAGGVSYEQY
TRBJ1-3 TRBV4-1 ASSQLDFIGNSGNTIY
TRBJ2-1 TRBV30 AWTGLAGGSSYNEQF
TRBJ2-3 TRBV4-2 ASSLRGERSTDTQY
TRBJ2-7 TRBV7-6 ASSLETGSIYEQY
TRBJ1-1 TRBV2 ASIPENTEAF
TRBJ2-7 TRBV4-1 ASSPTESSYEQY
TRBJ2-3 TRBV6-1 ASRGGGADTQY
TRBJ2-5 TRBV5-6 ASSPAGRGGRETQY
TRBJ1-2 TRBV11-3 ASSSGTGNDYGYT
TRBJ1-6 TRBV5-4 ASSSRTGGLSNSPLH
TRBJ2-5 TRBV5-4 ASSPGTSGGYQETQY
TRBJ2-1 TRBV15 ATSRVRLAGYSEQF
TRBJ2-3 TRBV5-1 ASSLDRGTDTQY
TRBJ2-6 TRBV7-2 ASTITGLSSGANVLT
TRBJ1-2 TRBV28 ASSLWGQGNSGYGYT
TRBJ1-1 TRBV2 ASRDRYHTEAF
TRBJ2-1 TRBV5-4 ASSIRDRDNEQF